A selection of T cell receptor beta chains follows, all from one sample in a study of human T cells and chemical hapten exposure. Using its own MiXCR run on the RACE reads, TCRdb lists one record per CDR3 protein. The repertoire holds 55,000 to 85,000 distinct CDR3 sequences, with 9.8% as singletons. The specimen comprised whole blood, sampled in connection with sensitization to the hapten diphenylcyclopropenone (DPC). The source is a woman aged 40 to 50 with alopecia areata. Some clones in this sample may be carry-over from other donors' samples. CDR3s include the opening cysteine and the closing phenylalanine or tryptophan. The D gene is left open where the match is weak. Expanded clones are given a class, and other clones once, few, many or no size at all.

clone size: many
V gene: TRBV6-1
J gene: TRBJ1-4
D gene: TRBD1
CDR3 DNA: TGTGCCAGCAGCGGAAAAGGACAGGGACGAGCCTGGGGGATCGAAAAACTGTTTTTT
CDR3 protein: CASSGKGQGRAWGIEKLFF

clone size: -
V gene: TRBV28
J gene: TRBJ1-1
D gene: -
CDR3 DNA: TGTGCCAGCAGTTTCAGTTATGGAGCTTTCTTT
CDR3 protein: CASSFSYGAFF

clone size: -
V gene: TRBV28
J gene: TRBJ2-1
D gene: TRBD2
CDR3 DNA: TGTGCCAGCAGTCCAACTAGCGGGAGAAGAAATGAGCAGTTCTTC
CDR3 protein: CASSPTSGRRNEQFF

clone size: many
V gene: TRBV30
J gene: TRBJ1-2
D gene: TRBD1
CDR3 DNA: TGTGCCTTGACAGGGAATGGCTACACCTTC
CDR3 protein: CALTGNGYTF

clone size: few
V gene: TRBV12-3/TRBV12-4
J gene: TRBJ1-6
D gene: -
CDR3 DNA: TGTGCCAGCAGTTTTAGCGGGGGTAATTCACCCCTCCACTTT
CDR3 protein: CASSFSGGNSPLHF

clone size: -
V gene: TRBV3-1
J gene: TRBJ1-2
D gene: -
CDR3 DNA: TGTGCCAGCAGCCAACTTTCCGCAGGGGTGATTCCCTATGGCTACACCTTC
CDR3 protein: CASSQLSAGVIPYGYTF

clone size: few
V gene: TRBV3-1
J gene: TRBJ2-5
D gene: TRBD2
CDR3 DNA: TGTGCCAGCAGCCCTCCACTAGCGGGGGGACAAGAGACCCAGTACTTC
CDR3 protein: CASSPPLAGGQETQYF

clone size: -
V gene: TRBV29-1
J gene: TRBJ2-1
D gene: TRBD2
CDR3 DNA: TGCAGCGTCGGGACTAGTCGCGGTATGAGTGAGCAGTTCTTC
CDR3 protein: CSVGTSRGMSEQFF

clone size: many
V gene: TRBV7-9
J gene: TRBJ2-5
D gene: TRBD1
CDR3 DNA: TGTGCCAGCAGCGTAGACAGGGCTCAAGAGACCCAGTACTTC
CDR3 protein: CASSVDRAQETQYF

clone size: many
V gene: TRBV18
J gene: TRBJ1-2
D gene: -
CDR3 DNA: TGTGCCAGCTCAATCTCGGAAGCCTCTCGATATGGCTACACCTTC
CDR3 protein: CASSISEASRYGYTF

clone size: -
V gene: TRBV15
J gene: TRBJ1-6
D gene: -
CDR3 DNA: TGTGCCACCAGCAGACAGGGCTATAATTCACCCCTCCACTTT
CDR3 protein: CATSRQGYNSPLHF

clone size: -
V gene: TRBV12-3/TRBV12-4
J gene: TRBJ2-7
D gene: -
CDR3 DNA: TGTGCCAGGGCCGGCAACTCCTACGAGCAGTACTTC
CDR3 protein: CARAGNSYEQYF

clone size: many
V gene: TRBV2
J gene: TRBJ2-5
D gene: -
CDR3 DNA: TGTGCCAGCAGTGAAGGTGTCAGATACCAAGAGACCCAGTACTTC
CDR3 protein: CASSEGVRYQETQYF

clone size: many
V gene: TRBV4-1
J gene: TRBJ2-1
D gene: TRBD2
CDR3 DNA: TGCGCCAGCAGCCACCCCCCCGTAGCGGGGGGGAGGACCTACAATGAGCAGTTCTTC
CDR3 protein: CASSHPPVAGGRTYNEQFF

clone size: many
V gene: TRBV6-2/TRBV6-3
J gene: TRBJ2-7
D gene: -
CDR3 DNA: TGTGCCAGCAGTTACCTGGGGGTACGCGAGCAGTACTTC
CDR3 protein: CASSYLGVREQYF

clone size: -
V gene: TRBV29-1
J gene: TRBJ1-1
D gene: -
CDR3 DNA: TGCAGCGTTACCCTACTGAACACTGAAGCTTTCTTT
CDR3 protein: CSVTLLNTEAFF

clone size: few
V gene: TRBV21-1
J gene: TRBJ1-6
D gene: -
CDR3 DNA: TGTGCCAGCTTCGCTCCGAGGCAAAATAATTCACCCCTCCACTTT
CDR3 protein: CASFAPRQNNSPLHF

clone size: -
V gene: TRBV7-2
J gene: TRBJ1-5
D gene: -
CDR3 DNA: TGTGCCAGCCAGGGAAGCAATCAGCCCCAGCATTTT
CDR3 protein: CASQGSNQPQHF

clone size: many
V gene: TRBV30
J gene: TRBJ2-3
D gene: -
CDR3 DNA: TGTGCCTGGAGCGCCATCACAGATACGCAGTATTTT
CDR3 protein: CAWSAITDTQYF

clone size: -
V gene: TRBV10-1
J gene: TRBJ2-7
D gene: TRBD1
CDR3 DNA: TGCGCCAGCAGTGAACAGGGGGCGCGCCACGAGCAGTACTTC
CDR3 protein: CASSEQGARHEQYF

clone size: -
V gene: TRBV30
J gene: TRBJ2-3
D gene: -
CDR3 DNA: TGTGCCTGGAGTGCCGCAGATACGCAGTATTTT
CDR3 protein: CAWSAADTQYF

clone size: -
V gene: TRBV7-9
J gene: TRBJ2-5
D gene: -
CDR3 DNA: TGTGCCAGCAGCCCACCCATGGAGGAGACCCAGTACTTC
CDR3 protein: CASSPPMEETQYF

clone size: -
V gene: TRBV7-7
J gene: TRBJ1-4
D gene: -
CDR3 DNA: TGTGCTAGCAGCTTAATTGTCGGGAAGACTAATGAAAAACTGTTTTTT
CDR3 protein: CASSLIVGKTNEKLFF

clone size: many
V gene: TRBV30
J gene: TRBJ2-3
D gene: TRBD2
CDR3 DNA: TGTGCCTGGAGTGTCCCAGCGGGGTTATCGGATACGCAGTATTTT
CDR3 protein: CAWSVPAGLSDTQYF